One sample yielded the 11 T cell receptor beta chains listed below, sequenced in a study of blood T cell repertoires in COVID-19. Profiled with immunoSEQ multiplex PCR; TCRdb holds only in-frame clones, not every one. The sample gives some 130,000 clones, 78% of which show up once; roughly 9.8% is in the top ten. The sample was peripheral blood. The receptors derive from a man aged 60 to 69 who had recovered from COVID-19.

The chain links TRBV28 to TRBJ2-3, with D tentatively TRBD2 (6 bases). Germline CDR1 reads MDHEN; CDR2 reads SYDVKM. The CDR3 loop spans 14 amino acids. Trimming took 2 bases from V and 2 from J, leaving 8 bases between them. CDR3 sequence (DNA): TGTGCCAGCAGTTTAGCGGGGATCACAGATACGCAGTATTTT. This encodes CASSLAGITDTQYF. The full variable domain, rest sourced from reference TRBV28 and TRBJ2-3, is DVKVTQSSRYLVKRTGEKVFLECVQDMDHENMFWYRQDPGLGLRLIYFSYDVKMKEKGDIPEGYSVSREKKERFSLILESASTNQTSMYLCASSLAGITDTQYFGPGTRLTVL.

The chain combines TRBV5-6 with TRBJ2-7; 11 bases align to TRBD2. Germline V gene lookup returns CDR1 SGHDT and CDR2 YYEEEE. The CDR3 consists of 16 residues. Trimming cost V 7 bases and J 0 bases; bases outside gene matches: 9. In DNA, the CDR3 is TGTGCCAGCTCGACTAGCGGGGCCTTTAGCTCCTACGAGCAGTACTTC. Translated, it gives CASSTSGAFSSYEQYF.

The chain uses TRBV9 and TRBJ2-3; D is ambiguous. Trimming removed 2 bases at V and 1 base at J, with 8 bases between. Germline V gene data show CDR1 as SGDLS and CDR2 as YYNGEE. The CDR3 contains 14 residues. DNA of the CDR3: TGTGCCAGCAGCGTGGGTAGCCGCACAGATACGCAGTATTTT. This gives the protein CASSVGSRTDTQYF.

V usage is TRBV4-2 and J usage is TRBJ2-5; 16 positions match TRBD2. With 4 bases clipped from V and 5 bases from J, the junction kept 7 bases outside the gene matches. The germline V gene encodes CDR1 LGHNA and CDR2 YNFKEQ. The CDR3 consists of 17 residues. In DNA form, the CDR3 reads TGTGCCAGCAGCCCCGGGACTAGCGGGAGGGCCGAGGAGACCCAGTACTTC. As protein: CASSPGTSGRAEETQYF.

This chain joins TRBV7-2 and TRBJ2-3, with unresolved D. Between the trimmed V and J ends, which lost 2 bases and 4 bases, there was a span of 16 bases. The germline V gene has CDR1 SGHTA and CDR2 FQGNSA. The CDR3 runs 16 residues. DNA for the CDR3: TGTGCCAGCAGCTTATTGGCTCGAGGAAGCGCAGATACGCAGTATTTT. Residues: CASSLLARGSADTQYF.

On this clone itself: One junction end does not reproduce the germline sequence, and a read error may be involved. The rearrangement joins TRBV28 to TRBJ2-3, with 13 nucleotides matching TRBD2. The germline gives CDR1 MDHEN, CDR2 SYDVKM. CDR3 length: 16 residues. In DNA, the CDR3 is TGTGCCAGCAGACACCGGACTAGCGGGAGCAGAGATACGCAGTATTTT. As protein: CASRHRTSGSRDTQYF.

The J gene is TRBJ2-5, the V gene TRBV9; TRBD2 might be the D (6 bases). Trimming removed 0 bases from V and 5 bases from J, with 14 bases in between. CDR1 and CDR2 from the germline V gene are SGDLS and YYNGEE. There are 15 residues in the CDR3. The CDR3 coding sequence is TGTGCCAGCAGCGTAGAGGGTCTAGCGACGGAGACCCAGTACTTC. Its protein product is CASSVEGLATETQYF.

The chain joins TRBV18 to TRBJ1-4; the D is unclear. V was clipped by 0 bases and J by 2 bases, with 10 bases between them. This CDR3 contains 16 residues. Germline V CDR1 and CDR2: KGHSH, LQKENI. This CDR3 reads CASSPPVPGTNEKLFF. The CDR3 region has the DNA TGTGCCAGCTCACCACCGGTGCCAGGCACTAATGAAAAACTGTTTTTT.

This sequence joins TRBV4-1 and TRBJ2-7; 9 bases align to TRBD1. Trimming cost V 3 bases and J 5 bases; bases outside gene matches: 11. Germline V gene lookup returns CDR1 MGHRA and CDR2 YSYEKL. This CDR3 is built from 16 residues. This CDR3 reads CASSHQGTGQSHEQYF. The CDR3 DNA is TGCGCCAGCAGCCACCAAGGGACAGGGCAGTCTCACGAGCAGTACTTC.

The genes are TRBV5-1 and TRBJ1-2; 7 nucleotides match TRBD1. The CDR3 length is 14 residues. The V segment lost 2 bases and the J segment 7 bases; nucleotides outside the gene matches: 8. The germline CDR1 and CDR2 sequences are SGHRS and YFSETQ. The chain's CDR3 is CASSLEGAGTGYTF. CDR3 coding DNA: TGCGCCAGCAGCTTAGAGGGGGCTGGCACTGGCTACACCTTC.

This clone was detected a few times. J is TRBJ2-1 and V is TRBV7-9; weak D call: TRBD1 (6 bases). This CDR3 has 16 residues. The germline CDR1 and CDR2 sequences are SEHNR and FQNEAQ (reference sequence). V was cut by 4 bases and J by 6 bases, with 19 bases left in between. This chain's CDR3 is CASSYFGTKHRNEQFF. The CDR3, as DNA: TGTGCCAGCAGCTACTTCGGGACAAAGCATCGCAATGAGCAGTTCTTC.